This T cell receptor beta chain was obtained from a study of patients and donors after allogeneic stem cell transplantation. Germline V gene sequence: CDR1 SNHLY, CDR2 FYNNEI. The CDR3 totals 12 residues. Trimming removed 6 bases from V and 7 bases from J; junction bases left unmatched: 5. TCRdb itself ran the RT-PCR reads through MiXCR, one entry per CDR3 protein. The sample yields 410,000 or so distinct CDR3 sequences, around 15% seen once. The receptor comes from a human donor who was either an allogeneic HSCT recipient or a stem cell or donor lymphocyte infusion donor (not recorded which). It is not recorded whose cells these are; they may come from a transplant donor. V gene TRBV2 combines with J gene TRBJ1-2; TRBD1 agrees at 7 bases. Source material: blood, either unsorted or a sorted T cell fraction (not recorded which). This chain's CDR3 is CASRTGTVGYTF. The CDR3 DNA sequence: TGTGCCAGCAGAACCGGGACAGTTGGCTACACCTTC.